The clone carrying this T cell receptor (beta chain) has a count of ten or more. This specimen belongs to a study of T cells in Graves' hyperthyroidism and ophthalmopathy. Amplification of TCR beta CDR3 regions used RNA as the template. TCR CDR3 underwent first-round RT-PCR with the HTBI primer set. One entry per CDR3 protein results from TCRdb running MiXCR on the multiplex PCR reads. The sample yields under 400,000 distinct CDR3 sequences, approximately 15% seen once. The study excluded patients with uncontrolled infection, other autoimmune disease, pregnancy or lactation. This clonotype was obtained from a woman aged 55-69 years with Graves' hyperthyroidism. Source material: blood.

The CDR3 DNA is TGTGCCAGCAGTGACGGGGGGTCCTTGGCGGAGCAGTTCTTC. It codes for CASSDGGSLAEQFF. The gene calls are TRBV2 and TRBJ2-1, with 7 positions matching TRBD2. The ends lost 3 bases at V and 10 bases at J; junction bases unmatched: 9. CDR3 length: 14 residues. In germline, CDR1 is SNHLY, CDR2 FYNNEI.